These 17 T cell receptor beta chains were sequenced from one sample in a study of cytomegalovirus exposure and HLA in healthy donors. This PCR relied on a set of 60 Vbeta primers and 13 Jbeta primers. TCRdb's copy holds only in-frame clones and misses some; the assay was immunoSEQ multiplex PCR. Of roughly 96,000 clones detected, about 70% appear once; the ten largest clones hold 13% to 15%. The specimen sequenced was PBMCs. Receptor source: a woman aged 70-85 years in good health and CMV-seropositive.

The rearrangement links TRBV13 to TRBJ2-7; TRBD2 matches at 10 bases. From germline, CDR1 is PRHDT and CDR2 FYEKMQ (reference sequence). The CDR3 consists of 14 residues. The trim removed 5 bases at V and 2 bases at J, leaving 3 bases unmatched. In DNA form, the CDR3 reads TGTGCCAGCAGCGCCGGGACTAGCGCCTACGAGCAGTACTTC. Translation gives CASSAGTSAYEQYF. The full variable domain, rest sourced from reference TRBV13 and TRBJ2-7, is AAGVIQSPRHLIKEKRETATLKCYPIPRHDTVYWYQQGPGQDPQFLISFYEKMQSDKGSIPDRFSAQQFSDYHSELNMSSLELGDSALYFCASSAGTSAYEQYFGPGTRLTVT.

The CDR3: CARTGQGRGETQYF. The CDR3 DNA reads as TGTGCCAGGACGGGACAGGGTAGGGGAGAGACCCAGTACTTC. The chain has TRBV19 and TRBJ2-5, with 9 bases that match TRBD1. The CDR3 is 14 residues long. CDR1 and CDR2 from the germline V gene are LNHDA and SQIVND (reference sequence). Trimming at V came to 9 bases and at J to 4 bases, leaving 9 bases not matched to a gene.

The J gene is TRBJ1-1, the V gene TRBV28; no definite D call. V lost 7 bases, J lost 9 bases, and 9 bases lay in between. The CDR3 totals 10 residues. The germline CDR1 and CDR2 sequences are MDHEN and SYDVKM. Here the CDR3 DNA reads TGTGCCAGCAAAAACTTCCAAGCTTTCTTT. This encodes CASKNFQAFF.

CDR3 residues: CASSLLRLIGVQETQYF. As DNA, the CDR3 is TGTGCCAGCAGCTTATTGAGGCTTATAGGGGTCCAAGAGACCCAGTACTTC. The rearrangement links TRBV7-9 to TRBJ2-5; the D gene is possibly TRBD1 (5 bases). The CDR3 runs 17 residues. V lost 2 bases and J 1 base, leaving 17 bases between the germline ends. Germline loops: CDR1 SEHNR, CDR2 FQNEAQ (reference sequence).

The J gene is TRBJ2-5, the V gene TRBV10-2; D possibly corresponds to TRBD1 (6 bases). Germline CDR1 is WSHSY and CDR2 is SAAADI. CDR3 length equals 14 residues. With 3 bases removed from V and 7 bases from J, the gap between germline ends came to 15 bases. As DNA, the CDR3 is TGCGCCAGCAGTGACGGACGGAGCAGGGGGACCCAGTACTTC. It specifies CASSDGRSRGTQYF.

This chain connects TRBV19 to TRBJ2-1; 8 bases match TRBD1. Unmatched junction bases numbered 18, after V lost 4 bases and J lost 1 base. Germline V gene data show CDR1 as LNHDA and CDR2 as SQIVND (reference sequence). This CDR3 spans 20 amino acids. The CDR3 is CASSTLPTGASRLSYNEQFF. CDR3 in DNA: TGTGCCAGTAGTACCCTTCCGACAGGGGCCTCGCGACTATCCTACAATGAGCAGTTCTTC.

This clone was recorded a few times. The chain combines TRBV11-1 with TRBJ1-6, with 10 bases aligning to TRBD1. Germline-derived CDR1 and CDR2 are SGHAT and FQDESV (reference sequence). The CDR3 length is 14 residues. V lost 3 bases and J lost 8; bases outside the gene matches: 1. DNA for the CDR3: TGTGCCAGCAGCTTCGACAGGGGGCATTCACCCCTCCACTTT. Translated: CASSFDRGHSPLHF.

The rearrangement links TRBV7-9 to TRBJ2-4; 7 bases match TRBD1. V shed 5 bases and J 3 bases; nucleotides not matched to a gene: 7. Germline CDR1 reads SEHNR; CDR2 reads FQNEAQ (reference sequence). The length of the CDR3 is 15 residues. The CDR3 loop is CASSLRTGGKNIQYF. The DNA for the CDR3 is TGTGCCAGCAGCCTCCGGACAGGTGGCAAAAACATTCAGTACTTC.

The chain carries TRBV29-1 and TRBJ2-3, with D unclear. Trimming left V 4 bases short and J 6 bases short, with 11 bases between. Germline V CDR1 and CDR2: SQVTM, ANQGSEA. The CDR3 is 12 residues long. The CDR3 loop is CSVVLEVDTQYF. In DNA form, the CDR3 reads TGCAGCGTTGTCCTAGAAGTTGATACGCAGTATTTT.

CDR3 sequence: CASSLFLAGGVGELFF. DNA for the CDR3: TGCGCCAGCAGCTTGTTTCTAGCGGGAGGAGTCGGGGAGCTGTTTTTT. The rearrangement uses TRBV5-1 and TRBJ2-2; 11 positions match TRBD2. The CDR3 is 16 residues long. The trim removed 1 base at V and 7 bases at J, leaving 6 bases unmatched. Germline-derived CDR1 and CDR2 are SGHRS and YFSETQ.

This clone is a singleton in its sample. The J gene is TRBJ1-1, the V gene TRBV5-1; the match to TRBD1 covers 7 bases. In germline, CDR1 is SGHRS, CDR2 YFSETQ. CDR3 length: 14 amino acids. V lost 4 bases to trimming and J lost 6 bases; unmatched junction nucleotides: 9. In nucleotides, the CDR3 is TGCGCCAGCAGCCTGTCGACAGGGTACGCTGAAGCTTTCTTT. Protein sequence: CASSLSTGYAEAFF.

This clone was observed once. V gene TRBV28 combines with J gene TRBJ2-3, with D maybe TRBD2 (6 bases). CDR1 is MDHEN and CDR2 is SYDVKM in the germline V gene. V shed 5 bases and J shed 0 bases, with 12 bases lying between them. The CDR3 extends over 15 amino acids. The CDR3 sequence: CASSGGATSTDTQYF. Here the CDR3 DNA reads TGTGCCAGCAGTGGAGGGGCTACGAGCACAGATACGCAGTATTTT.

The table lists this clone with a count of one. The V gene is TRBV28, the J gene TRBJ2-5, with 11 bases lining up with TRBD2. TRBJ2-7 matches the DNA end more closely, so the J call is doubtful. Germline values: CDR1 MDHEN, CDR2 SYDVKM. This CDR3 has 15 amino acids. The CDR3 loop is CASSFRASGRYEQYF. The CDR3 DNA sequence: TGTGCCAGCAGTTTCCGGGCTAGCGGGAGGTACGAGCAGTACTTC.

In this sample, this clone turned up a few times. CDR3 nucleotides: TGTGCCAGCAGGGAGGGGCTAGCGGGAAACACCGGGGAGCTGTTTTTT. This gives the protein CASREGLAGNTGELFF. The chain links TRBV11-2 to TRBJ2-2, with TRBD2 matching over 9 bases. Germline loops: CDR1 SGHAT, CDR2 FQNNGV. V shed 6 bases, J shed 2 bases, and the junction held 7 bases outside the gene matches. CDR3 length equals 16 residues.

About this clone itself: A junction boundary mismatches the germline segment, possibly from a read error. V and J are TRBV9 and TRBJ1-4; D is perhaps TRBD1 (6 bases). The CDR3 covers 13 residues. The germline V gene has CDR1 SGDLS and CDR2 YYNGEE. CDR3 nucleotide sequence: TGTGCCAGCAGCGTAGGGGAAGTGGACAGCCAAAATTTT. Its protein product is CASSVGEVDSQNF.

J is TRBJ2-7 and V is TRBV10-1; no firm D call. V shed 5 bases and J shed 0 bases, with 5 bases lying between them. The CDR3 loop spans 12 amino acids. Germline loops: CDR1 WNHNN, CDR2 SYGVQD (reference sequence). The CDR3 region has the DNA TGCGCCAGCAGTAGTAGCTCCTACGAGCAGTACTTC. Amino acid sequence: CASSSSSYEQYF.

This clone has just a few counts. The chain uses TRBV19 and TRBJ2-7, with 9 positions matching TRBD1. Germline loops: CDR1 LNHDA, CDR2 SQIVND (reference sequence). V was pared by 7 bases and J by 3 bases, with 7 bases of the junction left unmatched. The CDR3 extends over 14 amino acids. The CDR3 here is CASKEGDRVYEQYF. The CDR3 coding sequence is TGTGCCAGTAAAGAAGGGGACAGGGTCTACGAGCAGTACTTC.